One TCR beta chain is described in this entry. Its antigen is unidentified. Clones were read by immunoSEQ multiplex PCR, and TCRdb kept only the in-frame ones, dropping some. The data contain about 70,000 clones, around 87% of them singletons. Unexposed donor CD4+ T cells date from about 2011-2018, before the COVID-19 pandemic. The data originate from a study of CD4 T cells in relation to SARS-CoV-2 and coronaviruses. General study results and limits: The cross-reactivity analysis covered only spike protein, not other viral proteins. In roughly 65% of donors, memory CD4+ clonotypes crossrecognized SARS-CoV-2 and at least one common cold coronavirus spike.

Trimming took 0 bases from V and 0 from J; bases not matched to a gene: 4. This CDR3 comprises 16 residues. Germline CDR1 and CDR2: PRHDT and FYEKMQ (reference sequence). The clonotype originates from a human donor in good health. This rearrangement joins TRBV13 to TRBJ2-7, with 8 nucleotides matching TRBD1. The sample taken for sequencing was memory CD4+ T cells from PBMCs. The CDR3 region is CASSLGPGQGSYEQYF. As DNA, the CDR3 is TGTGCCAGCAGCTTAGGCCCCGGACAGGGCTCCTACGAGCAGTACTTC.